This T cell receptor (beta chain) was sequenced during a study of blood T cell repertoires in COVID-19. Background on the study: Nucleic acid was either cDNA or gDNA, and it came from T cells, B-cell-depleted T cells, or PBMCs.

Adults between about 18 and 95 years of age took part from 24 US areas. Sequenced by immunoSEQ multiplex PCR; TCRdb stores in-frame clones only, minus some. Of about 330,000 clones in the sample, around 87% were seen once. Germline loops: CDR1 MDHEN, CDR2 SYDVKM. After removal of 6 bases from V and 7 bases from J, the junction contained 4 bases not matched to a gene. The CDR3 sequence is 14 residues long. The V call is TRBV28, the J call TRBJ1-4; 11 nucleotides line up with TRBD1. The sample taken for sequencing was PBMCs or T cells enriched from blood (not recorded which). This TCR was sampled from a woman aged 25 to 39 who had recovered from COVID-19. CDR3 DNA: TGTGCCAGCAGGGGGGGGACAGGGGGTGAAAAACTGTTTTTT. This codes for CASRGGTGGEKLFF. The complete variable domain, with remaining parts taken from reference TRBV28 and TRBJ1-4, reads DVKVTQSSRYLVKRTGEKVFLECVQDMDHENMFWYRQDPGLGLRLIYFSYDVKMKEKGDIPEGYSVSREKKERFSLILESASTNQTSMYLCASRGGTGGEKLFFGSGTQLSVL.